This record looks at one T cell receptor (beta chain) sequence and its context. Measured with immunoSEQ multiplex PCR; TCRdb has only the in-frame clones, and not every one. Here the sample spans approximately 75,000 clones, more than 75% being singletons. The CDR3 totals 11 residues. V was clipped by 5 bases and J by 12 bases, with 13 bases between them. Per germline, CDR1 MNHNY and CDR2 SVGAGI (reference sequence). The data stem from a study of OX40 agonist ivuxolimab in advanced cancers. The receptor's source is an adult with an advanced solid tumor such as melanoma, head and neck, liver or kidney cancer. The sample in question was CD4+ or CD8+ T cells sorted from blood, obtained in a trial of the OX40 agonist ivuxolimab. This chain uses TRBV6-6 with TRBJ1-2; D is ambiguous. CDR3 nucleotides: TGTGCCAGCAGTCGTAACAGTCGCCACACCTTC. Protein product: CASSRNSRHTF.